These 24 T cell receptor beta chains came from one sample sequenced in a study of radiotherapy plus CTLA-4 blockade in lung cancer. The method was immunoSEQ multiplex PCR; TCRdb's version includes in-frame clones alone and lacks a portion of them. The sample lists around 37,000 clones; 55% to 80% were seen once. Here the sequenced sample was peripheral blood, taken from a patient treated with radiotherapy plus ipilimumab. The receptors shown here come from a human donor with non-small cell lung cancer who had stable disease on radiotherapy plus ipilimumab.

This clone has only a few counts. The genes are TRBV15 and TRBJ1-6, with 7 bases lining up with TRBD1. Trimming at V came to 2 bases and at J to 9 bases, leaving 13 bases not matched to a gene. CDR1 and CDR2 (germline): LNHNV, YYDKDF (reference sequence). The CDR3 covers 17 residues. Written as DNA, the CDR3 is TGTGCCACCAGCAGAACTATGGGCTATGCAGGGGGTTCACCCCTCCACTTT. This sequence encodes CATSRTMGYAGGSPLHF.

The chain couples TRBV9 to TRBJ1-1; 9 nucleotides line up with TRBD1. Per germline, CDR1 SGDLS and CDR2 YYNGEE. The CDR3 is 19 amino acids. J lost 1 base, V lost 2 bases, and 15 bases had no gene match. The CDR3 protein is CASSVDPLDRGYPNTEAFF. CDR3 coding DNA: TGTGCCAGCAGCGTCGATCCCTTGGACAGGGGTTACCCGAACACTGAAGCTTTCTTT.

This chain links TRBV7-2 with TRBJ2-7, with TRBD1 identical over 8 bases. The CDR3 is made up of 14 amino acids. After removal of 2 bases from V and 7 bases from J, the junction contained 7 bases not matched to a gene. The germline gives CDR1 SGHTA, CDR2 FQGNSA. CDR3 amino acids: CASSLRQGTGEQYF. In nucleotides, the CDR3 is TGTGCCAGCAGCTTAAGACAGGGGACGGGAGAGCAGTACTTC.

The rearrangement links TRBV2 to TRBJ1-2, with a possible D match to TRBD1 (6 bases). The CDR3 contains 18 residues. V was pared by 5 bases and J by 7 bases, with 29 bases between. CDR1 and CDR2 (germline): SNHLY, FYNNEI. The CDR3 DNA follows: TGTGCCAGCAGTTACAACGCGCGTCGGAACAGGGAAGGACGTGGCTACACCTTC. This encodes CASSYNARRNREGRGYTF.

V is TRBV2 and J is TRBJ1-5, with 8 positions matching TRBD1. This CDR3 is built from 13 residues. V lost 9 bases to trimming and J lost 0 bases; unmatched junction nucleotides: 1. Germline CDR1 SNHLY, CDR2 FYNNEI. The CDR3 spells CASGQGSNQPQHF. The CDR3 DNA reads TGTGCCAGTGGACAGGGTAGCAATCAGCCCCAGCATTTT.

The J gene is TRBJ2-5, the V gene TRBV25-1; tentative D call: TRBD2 (5 bases). The CDR3 is made up of 11 amino acids. CDR1 is MGHDK, CDR2 SYGVNS, per germline. V was clipped by 7 bases and J by 3 bases, with 6 bases between them. DNA for the CDR3: TGTGCCAGCACGGGGAAAGAGACCCAGTACTTC. Protein sequence: CASTGKETQYF.

This chain connects TRBV5-1 to TRBJ2-1; TRBD1 might be the D (6 bases). Germline V gene data show CDR1 as SGHRS and CDR2 as YFSETQ. Trimming pared 6 bases from V and 5 bases from J, leaving 12 bases between. The CDR3 is 13 residues long. The DNA of the CDR3 is TGCGCCAGCAACAGGGCGGCCGACAATGAGCAGTTCTTC. Protein sequence: CASNRAADNEQFF.

The CDR3: CASSFVGTGAEKLFF. DNA of the CDR3: TGCGCCAGCAGCTTCGTCGGGACAGGGGCTGAAAAACTGTTTTTT. V and J are TRBV5-1 and TRBJ1-4; 10 bases align to TRBD1. Germline trimming cut 2 bases from V and 7 bases from J; bases unmatched to any gene: 5. Germline CDR1 and CDR2: SGHRS and YFSETQ. CDR3 length: 15 amino acids.

The chain joins TRBV5-6 to TRBJ2-3; 9 positions agree with TRBD2. With V trimmed by 1 base and J by 0 bases, 3 bases remained unmatched. There are 16 residues in the CDR3. The germline V gene encodes CDR1 SGHDT and CDR2 YYEEEE. CDR3 bases: TGTGCCAGCAGCTTGCTGGGACTAGCAAGCACAGATACGCAGTATTTT. Its translation is CASSLLGLASTDTQYF.

The rearrangement links TRBV6-5 to TRBJ1-6; 9 positions agree with TRBD1. The ends lost 2 bases at V and 6 bases at J; junction bases unmatched: 5. This CDR3 contains 16 residues. Germline-derived CDR1 and CDR2 are MNHEY and SVGAGI. The CDR3 DNA reads as TGTGCCAGCAGTTACCGGGACAGGGAGCGTAATTCACCCCTCCACTTT. As protein: CASSYRDRERNSPLHF.

This clone was picked up one time. V gene TRBV5-6 combines with J gene TRBJ1-6, with D maybe TRBD1 (5 bases). The length of the CDR3 is 16 residues. The germline V and J ends were trimmed by 2 bases and 2 bases, with 11 bases remaining between them. Per germline, CDR1 SGHDT and CDR2 YYEEEE. The CDR3 DNA reads TGTGCCAGCAGCTTCGGGGGGTTCGCCTATAATTCACCCCTCCACTTT. Protein: CASSFGGFAYNSPLHF.

The rearrangement joins TRBV2 to TRBJ2-1; 8 bases agree with TRBD1. With V trimmed by 4 bases and J by 3 bases, 5 bases remained unmatched. The CDR3 has 15 amino acids. The germline V gene has CDR1 SNHLY and CDR2 FYNNEI. The CDR3 nucleotides are TGTGCCAGCAGTGGGGACAGGAACTACTACAATGAGCAGTTCTTC. Its translation is CASSGDRNYYNEQFF.

The rearrangement joins TRBV27 to TRBJ2-1; no firm D call. The CDR3 length is 15 residues. V was clipped by 6 bases and J by 2 bases, with 14 bases between them. Germline CDR1 MNHEY, CDR2 SMNVEV (reference sequence). The CDR3 DNA follows: TGTGCCAGCAGATTCGAGGTAGGCACCTACAATGAGCAGTTCTTC. Translating gives CASRFEVGTYNEQFF.

This clone was counted a single time. This chain joins TRBV11-2 and TRBJ1-3; 11 positions agree with TRBD1. CDR3 length: 15 residues. Germline V CDR1 and CDR2: SGHAT, FQNNGV. V lost 1 base to trimming and J lost 6 bases; unmatched junction nucleotides: 2. In nucleotides, the CDR3 is TGTGCCAGCAGCTTAGGAGGACAGGGGGCAAACACCATATATTTT. Translating gives CASSLGGQGANTIYF. Full variable domain (missing parts from reference TRBV11-2 and TRBJ1-3): EAGVAQSPRYKIIEKRQSVAFWCNPISGHATLYWYQQILGQGPKLLIQFQNNGVVDDSQLPKDRFSAERLKGVDSTLKIQPAKLEDSAVYLCASSLGGQGANTIYFGEGSWLTVV.

This chain links TRBV9 with TRBJ2-1; 8 bases are shared with TRBD1. The CDR3 spans 15 residues. Trimming took 4 bases from V and 2 from J; bases not matched to a gene: 5. CDR1 SGDLS and CDR2 YYNGEE come from the germline V gene. The CDR3 reads CASSSQGVPYNEQFF. The CDR3, as DNA: TGTGCCAGCAGCTCACAGGGGGTTCCCTACAATGAGCAGTTCTTC. Together with reference TRBV9 and TRBJ2-1, the CDR3 gives the full variable domain: DSGVTQTPKHLITATGQRVTLRCSPRSGDLSVYWYQQSLDQGLQFLIQYYNGEERAKGNILERFSAQQFPDLHSELNLSSLELGDSALYFCASSSQGVPYNEQFFGPGTRLTVL.

This clone was found a few times. V is TRBV10-2 and J is TRBJ1-1, with D perhaps TRBD1 (5 bases). This CDR3 comprises 14 residues. Germline V gives CDR1 WSHSY, CDR2 SAAADI. Trimming took 5 bases from V and 5 from J, leaving 15 bases between them. This CDR3 is CASSQQVVLTEAFF. The CDR3 DNA follows: TGCGCCAGCAGTCAACAGGTGGTCCTGACTGAAGCTTTCTTT.

The chain has TRBV5-4 and TRBJ2-3, with 11 bases aligning to TRBD2. This CDR3 is built from 16 residues. V was pared by 4 bases and J by 4 bases, with 8 bases of the junction left unmatched. CDR1 SGHNT and CDR2 YYREEE come from the germline V gene (reference sequence). The chain's CDR3 is CASSPGGSGGADTQYF. CDR3 bases: TGTGCCAGCAGCCCCGGTGGTAGCGGGGGGGCAGATACGCAGTATTTT.

J is TRBJ2-3 and V is TRBV5-4; TRBD2 aligns across 10 bases. CDR3 length: 16 residues. Germline V lookup: CDR1 SGHNT, CDR2 YYREEE (reference sequence). After removal of 0 bases from V and 6 bases from J, the junction contained 7 bases not matched to a gene. The CDR3 DNA reads as TGTGCCAGCAGCTTGGCCGCTAGCGGGGGCCGGGATACGCAGTATTTT. Translation gives CASSLAASGGRDTQYF. Complete variable domain (other parts from reference TRBV5-4 and TRBJ2-3): ETGVTQSPTHLIKTRGQQVTLRCSSQSGHNTVSWYQQALGQGPQFIFQYYREEENGRGNFPPRFSGLQFPNYSSELNVNALELDDSALYLCASSLAASGGRDTQYFGPGTRLTVL.

V is TRBV19 and J is TRBJ2-3; TRBD1 is a possible D gene (6 bases). The CDR3 is 13 residues long. V was pared by 0 bases and J by 9 bases, with 10 bases between. Germline V CDR1 and CDR2: LNHDA, SQIVND (reference sequence). The DNA for the CDR3 is TGTGCCAGTAGTATAGACCCAACAGGGACGCAGTATTTT. This gives the protein CASSIDPTGTQYF.

This chain links TRBV7-8 with TRBJ2-5, with TRBD2 matching 11 bases. Trimming cost V 4 bases and J 5 bases; bases outside gene matches: 12. Germline V lookup: CDR1 SGHVS, CDR2 FQNEAQ. CDR3 length equals 17 residues. The CDR3 DNA is TGTGCCAGCAGCTCCGACGGAACTAGCGGGGGTAGGGAGACCCAGTACTTC. Its protein product is CASSSDGTSGGRETQYF.

The gene calls are TRBV6-6 and TRBJ1-2; D unresolved. V was shortened by 8 bases and J by 0 bases, with 16 bases between the two germline ends. This CDR3 region has 15 residues. Germline V gene lookup returns CDR1 MNHNY and CDR2 SVGAGI (reference sequence). CDR3 coding DNA: TGTGCCAGCGGAACCCCGGGGTCCCCTAACTATGGCTACACCTTC. It codes for CASGTPGSPNYGYTF.

V and J are TRBV5-6 and TRBJ2-3; D is unclear. Germline CDR1 is SGHDT and CDR2 is YYEEEE. This CDR3 contains 15 residues. Trimming shortened V by 3 bases and J by 3 bases, and 14 bases separated the two germline ends. In DNA, the CDR3 is TGTGCCAGCAGCTCCGAGTATCCGTTGACAGATACGCAGTATTTT. It codes for CASSSEYPLTDTQYF.

The chain links TRBV4-1 to TRBJ1-2; TRBD1 might be the D (6 bases). CDR1 and CDR2 (germline): MGHRA, YSYEKL. V was shortened by 1 base and J by 7 bases, with 13 bases between the two germline ends. This CDR3 has 14 amino acids. CDR3 sequence: CASSQVGGRSGYTF. CDR3 nucleotide sequence: TGCGCCAGCAGCCAAGTCGGGGGGCGTTCTGGCTACACCTTC.

The chain joins TRBV5-1 to TRBJ1-2; 9 nucleotides agree with TRBD1. The germline V gene has CDR1 SGHRS and CDR2 YFSETQ. The ends lost 3 bases at V and 3 bases at J; junction bases unmatched: 6. The CDR3 has 15 residues. DNA of the CDR3: TGCGCCAGCAGCTCGGGACAGGGAGGGTACTATGGCTACACCTTC. Translation gives CASSSGQGGYYGYTF.